The following is a T cell receptor (beta chain) sequence with its context. Its antigen remains unknown. The data originate from a study of shared clonotypes between healthy human individuals. The study's findings and limits: Incompleteness in sorted-subset sequencing, despite large depth, was shown by rarefaction.

The repertoire was sequenced with immunoSEQ multiplex PCR; TCRdb's copy has only in-frame clones and lacks some. This table holds roughly 590,000 clones, about 95% found once. In the naive CD8 group, cells lacked CD45RO and were positively selected for CCR7, so terminally differentiated effector memory CD45RA+ cells were left out. CDR1 is SNHLY and CDR2 is FYNNEI in the germline V gene. J lost 4 bases, V lost 3 bases, and 6 bases had no gene match. This CDR3 has 15 residues. Sequenced sample: naive CD8+ T cells sorted from blood. J is TRBJ2-5 and V is TRBV2; 9 bases are a match to TRBD1. The TCR originated in a woman aged 25 to 39 in good health. The chain's CDR3 is CASSEGQGRGETQYF. Here the CDR3 DNA reads TGTGCCAGCAGTGAGGGACAGGGTCGGGGAGAGACCCAGTACTTC.